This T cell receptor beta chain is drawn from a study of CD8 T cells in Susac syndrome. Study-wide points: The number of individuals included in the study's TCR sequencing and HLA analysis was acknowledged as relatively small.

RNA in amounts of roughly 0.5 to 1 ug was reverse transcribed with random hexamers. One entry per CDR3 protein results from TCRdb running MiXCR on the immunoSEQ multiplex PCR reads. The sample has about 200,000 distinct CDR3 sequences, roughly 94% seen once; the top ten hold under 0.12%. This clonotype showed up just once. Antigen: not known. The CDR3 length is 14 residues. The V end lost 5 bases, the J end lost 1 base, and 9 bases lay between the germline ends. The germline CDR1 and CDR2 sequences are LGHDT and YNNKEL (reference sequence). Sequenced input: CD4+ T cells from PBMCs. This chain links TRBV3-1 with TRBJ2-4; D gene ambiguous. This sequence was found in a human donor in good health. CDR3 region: CASSYQPAKNIQYF. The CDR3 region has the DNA TGTGCCAGCAGCTACCAACCGGCCAAAAACATTCAGTACTTC.